This TCR beta chain emerged from a study of a mutant IDH1 vaccine in newly diagnosed glioma. Across the whole study: The study started vaccination 4-6 weeks after radiotherapy alone, or with temozolomide cycles.

Time point here: week 23, last vaccination. Mutant IDH1 20-mer peptide, at 300 ug, made up each vaccine dose, with topical imiquimod. Germline values: CDR1 MNHNS, CDR2 SASEGT. Trimming stripped 3 bases from V and 1 base from J, with 15 bases between. The CDR3 runs 16 residues. In this sample, this clone turned up a few times. The target antigen is unknown. Libraries were prepared by immunoSEQ multiplex PCR; TCRdb keeps only in-frame clonotypes and omits some of them. The sample records 25,000 to 35,000 clones, 75% to 90% being singletons. The origin of this receptor is a woman between 18 and 29 years old with glioma. The sample consisted of PBMCs, taken from a glioma patient whose treatment included an IDH1 peptide vaccine. The chain has TRBV6-1 and TRBJ1-1, with unresolved D. The CDR3 loop reads CASSELVSQWNTEAFF. For the CDR3, the DNA is TGTGCCAGCAGTGAGTTGGTTTCACAGTGGAACACTGAAGCTTTCTTT.